This TCR beta chain emerged from a study of T cells in Graves' hyperthyroidism and ophthalmopathy (dated by TCRdb to between 2018 and 2021). With respect to the entire study: Peripheral blood was sampled at the time of initial diagnosis, prior to any treatment. To identify distinguishing TCR V-J signatures, a discovery cohort of 90 to 100 patients was used, comprising 43 with Graves' ophthalmopathy and around 60 with stable Graves' hyperthyroidism. Whether ophthalmopathy could be predicted prospectively was tested in an independent validation cohort made up of 18 to 20 hyperthyroidism patients plus 17 patients who later progressed to ophthalmopathy. For training and testing, the roughly 93 patients in the discovery cohort were randomly divided in a 7:3 ratio. Thyroid tissue and blood T-cell repertoires from more than five Graves' hyperthyroidism patients were also compared in the study. Following sampling, methimazole starting at 30 mg daily was given to hyperthyroidism patients, and high-dose intravenous methylprednisolone was given to ophthalmopathy patients. According to the paper, TCR Vbeta CDR3 sequencing was carried out on some 130 peripheral blood samples, which came from under 50 ophthalmopathy, some 73 hyperthyroidism and some 17 progressor patients.

TCR beta CDR3 regions were amplified from RNA transcripts. A first-round RT-PCR of the TCR CDR3 used the HTBI primer set with the Qiagen OneStep RT-PCR kit. Libraries were constructed in a second round of multiplex PCR, after which size selection and purification were performed. Paired-end sequencing of the libraries was performed with 100 bp reads on an Illumina HiSeq2000. As for how the authors treated the data: Raw data were processed with SOAPnuke, discarding reads with adapters, uncalled bases, mean Phred below 15, or no exact constant-primer or identifier match. High-quality paired reads were merged using COPE v1.2.5, and each unique nucleotide sequence was defined as a clonotype. MiTCR v1.1 was used to align clonotypes to the IMGT TRBV, TRBD and TRBJ reference segments. The analysis was restricted to V-J combinations with a frequency above 0.0001, which together covered over 99% of the repertoires. The TCS score was defined as F50 (clonal expansion) divided by E x V (chaos), with BLOSUM62-based TCRdist calculated between CDR3 peptides within each V-J. Welch's t-statistics and random forest reduced some 510 V-J features to under 15, which were used in a naive Bayes classifier (R e1071). TCRdb cleaned the public reads at Q25 with fastp, built clones with MiXCR and kept in-frame beta chains. Every distinct CDR3 protein forms one entry, paired with its most common genes and DNA. These V and J calls derive from TCRdb rather than the authors' analysis. The table for this sample lists around 350,000 distinct CDR3 sequences; approximately 20% of them were counted only once. The ten largest clones represent roughly 3.5% of the sample.

This clonotype was detected ten times or more. The clone's antigen remains unknown. No much larger clone exists at a distance of one base, and base qualities are not known. Graves' hyperthyroidism was defined as stable when no progression to ophthalmopathy occurred over 18 months of follow-up. Hyperthyroidism patients were newly diagnosed, had a disease duration of under 2 months, and were aged 18 to 65 years. Any patient with an uncontrolled infection, another autoimmune disease, pregnancy or lactation was excluded. Diagnoses relied on clinical symptoms, serum thyroxine and TRAb, thyroid ultrasound and orbital computed tomography. Ficoll-Paque density gradient centrifugation was used to isolate PBMCs from around 10 ml of fresh peripheral blood. Trizol reagent was used to extract total RNA, and RNA quality was then checked on an Agilent 2100 Bioanalyzer. Study-wide findings and limitations: Most expanded thyroid clonotypes (frequency above 0.001) were also detected in blood, suggesting blood repertoires may reflect thyroid immune responses. Ophthalmopathy was separated from stable hyperthyroidism by a 13 V-J signature model, with approximately 85% sensitivity and approximately 84% specificity obtained in cross-validation and 80%/75% obtained in testing. No statistical method was used to set the sample size in advance, and investigators knew the group allocation. In validation, the model predicted progression to ophthalmopathy a median of around 6.5 months before onset, with approximately 71% sensitivity and more than 72% specificity.

Trimming at the junction amounts to 2 bases on V and 5 bases on J, and the germline ends lie 18 bases apart. The CDR3 sequence holds 15 residues, the cysteine and phenylalanine included. Only the CDR3 DNA stays, 45 bases, in frame from base 1. As encoded in the germline V gene (reference sequence), CDR1 is DFQATT while CDR2 is SNEGSKA. The chain joins TRBV20-1 to TRBJ2-5, with TRBD2 tentatively as D gene (6 bases match). Sequencing input: blood. The TCR was taken from a woman aged 18-29 years with Graves' hyperthyroidism. The sequenced DNA: TGCAGTGCTAGAACCGGGAGACATCTCCCTGAGACCCAGTACTTC. This translates into CSARTGRHLPETQYF.